The entry below gives a single TCR beta chain sequence along with its context. Its specificity is unknown. Profiling relied on immunoSEQ multiplex PCR, and the TCRdb table lists in-frame clones only, not all of them. The sample includes some 350,000 clones, over 60% of them seen just once. Germline CDR1 and CDR2: LGHNA and YSLEER. The ends were cut back, 1 base at V and 1 base at J, with 10 bases in the middle. CDR3 length: 15 amino acids. This entry belongs to a study of cytotoxic CD8 clonotypes in ibrutinib-treated CLL. Study background: Partial response was seen in about 24 patients and complete response in 2; after median about 68 months, approximately 14 stayed remitted, about 12 progressed. Points from the study as a whole: Starting clonality was above that of age-matched healthy donors and tracked circulating CD8+ T-cell counts.

This receptor was identified in a human donor with chronic lymphocytic leukemia. The starting material was PBMCs, obtained after 36 months of ibrutinib treatment. This chain connects TRBV4-3 to TRBJ1-2; D gene ambiguous. The CDR3 sequence is CASSQGSNSNYGYTF. The CDR3 nucleotides read TGCGCCAGCAGCCAAGGGTCTAACAGTAACTATGGCTACACCTTC.